The 31 T cell receptor beta chains below all came from one sample that was sequenced in a study of cytomegalovirus exposure and HLA in healthy donors. A multiplex PCR was run with 60 Vbeta primers and 13 Jbeta primers. The protocol was immunoSEQ multiplex PCR, while the TCRdb copy is restricted to in-frame clones and leaves out a portion. In the table there are roughly 86,000 clones, 50% to 80% of which are singletons. The sample consisted of PBMCs. The receptors originated from a man aged 25-45 years in good health and CMV-seronegative.

This clone was picked up a small number of times. This chain joins TRBV5-1 and TRBJ2-7; D ambiguous. Looked up from germline, CDR1 is SGHRS and CDR2 is YFSETQ. The V end was cut by 0 bases, the J end by 5 bases, with 6 bases between. The length of the CDR3 is 12 residues. As DNA, the CDR3 is TGCGCCAGCAGCTTGGTTCGAGACGAGCAGTACTTC. Its translation is CASSLVRDEQYF.

The V call is TRBV7-8, the J call TRBJ2-1, with 10 positions matching TRBD2. The length of the CDR3 is 16 residues. Germline V gives CDR1 SGHVS, CDR2 FQNEAQ. With V trimmed by 1 base and J by 6 bases, 6 bases remained unmatched. DNA for the CDR3: TGTGCCAGCAGCTTAGTTCTAGCGGGAGCTTCCAATGAGCAGTTCTTC. This codes for CASSLVLAGASNEQFF.

The gene calls are TRBV11-2 and TRBJ1-5; 7 bases fit TRBD1. Trimming at V came to 5 bases and at J to 5 bases, leaving 9 bases not matched to a gene. The CDR3 is made up of 15 amino acids. Germline values: CDR1 SGHAT, CDR2 FQNNGV. CDR3 in DNA: TGTGCCAGCAGCCCAGGGGGACAGAATCATCAGCCCCAGCATTTT. It is translated as CASSPGGQNHQPQHF.

This chain connects TRBV5-1 to TRBJ2-1; 9 positions agree with TRBD2. V gave up 0 bases and J gave up 3 bases; unmatched junction bases: 4. This CDR3 is built from 16 residues. Germline V CDR1 and CDR2: SGHRS, YFSETQ. The CDR3 reads CASSLVPSGNYNEQFF. Written as DNA, the CDR3 is TGCGCCAGCAGCTTGGTTCCTAGCGGGAACTACAATGAGCAGTTCTTC.

The V gene is TRBV6-4, the J gene TRBJ2-5; D is possibly TRBD2 (5 bases). Trimming removed 3 bases from V and 5 bases from J, with 16 bases in between. There are 15 residues in the CDR3. CDR1 is MRHNA and CDR2 is SNTAGT in the germline V gene. The CDR3 here is CASSERAGEGETQYF. Written as DNA, the CDR3 is TGTGCCAGCAGTGAGAGGGCTGGAGAAGGGGAGACCCAGTACTTC.

This chain connects TRBV19 to TRBJ2-1; 10 bases are shared with TRBD2. This CDR3 is built from 14 residues. After removal of 4 bases from V and 3 bases from J, the junction contained 0 bases not matched to a gene. Germline V gene data show CDR1 as LNHDA and CDR2 as SQIVND (reference sequence). The CDR3 reads CASSRTSGYNEQFF. CDR3 DNA: TGTGCCAGTAGTAGGACTAGCGGCTACAATGAGCAGTTCTTC.

This clone occurred a few times. The chain uses TRBV5-1 and TRBJ2-1, with 9 bases that match TRBD2. The germline V gene has CDR1 SGHRS and CDR2 YFSETQ. With 1 base clipped from V and 10 bases from J, the junction kept 9 bases outside the gene matches. The CDR3 is made up of 15 amino acids. In DNA form, the CDR3 reads TGCGCCAGCAGCTTGCGTAGCGGGAGATCGGAGGAGCAGTTCTTC. It yields the protein CASSLRSGRSEEQFF.

A few counts support this clone. V is TRBV28 and J is TRBJ1-6, with 8 bases matching TRBD1. Germline loops: CDR1 MDHEN, CDR2 SYDVKM. V shed 7 bases and J 10 bases; nucleotides not matched to a gene: 9. The CDR3 runs to 14 residues. CDR3 nucleotides: TGTGCCAGCATTAAGAGGACAGGGAGCTCACCCCTCCACTTT. Amino acid sequence: CASIKRTGSSPLHF.

The chain employs TRBV11-2 and TRBJ2-3, with D possibly TRBD1 on 5 matching bases. This CDR3 spans 16 amino acids. V was trimmed by 7 bases and J by 8 bases, leaving 25 bases between them. Germline CDR1 is SGHAT and CDR2 is FQNNGV. This CDR3 reads CASKGPTWGGSGTQYF. The CDR3, as DNA: TGTGCCAGCAAGGGGCCTACCTGGGGCGGATCGGGTACGCAGTATTTT. The whole variable domain, filled in from reference TRBV11-2 and TRBJ2-3, reads EAGVAQSPRYKIIEKRQSVAFWCNPISGHATLYWYQQILGQGPKLLIQFQNNGVVDDSQLPKDRFSAERLKGVDSTLKIQPAKLEDSAVYLCASKGPTWGGSGTQYFGPGTRLTVL.

The chain couples TRBV5-1 to TRBJ1-5; D uncertain. This CDR3 region has 14 residues. Trimming left V 0 bases short and J 6 bases short, with 10 bases between. The V gene's germline CDR1 is SGHRS and CDR2 YFSETQ. CDR3 nucleotide sequence: TGCGCCAGCAGCTTGGGGGGAGAAGGTCAGCCCCAGCATTTT. It encodes CASSLGGEGQPQHF.

This clone was found once. CDR3 nucleotides: TGTGCCAGCAGCTTATTTCGTTCAGGGCAAGGTGAAGCTTTCTTT. This sequence encodes CASSLFRSGQGEAFF. The J gene is TRBJ1-1, the V gene TRBV7-6; D may be TRBD1 (5 bases). There are 15 residues in the CDR3. Trimming removed 2 bases from V and 7 bases from J, with 17 bases in between. CDR1 and CDR2 (germline): SGHVS, FNYEAQ. The entire variable domain, with the rest obtained from reference TRBV7-6 and TRBJ1-1, is as follows: GAGVSQSPRYKVTKRGQDVALRCDPISGHVSLYWYRQALGQGPEFLTYFNYEAQQDKSGLPNDRFSAERPEGSISTLTIQRTEQRDSAMYRCASSLFRSGQGEAFFGQGTRLTVV.

This chain connects TRBV6-5 to TRBJ1-2; the D gene is possibly TRBD1 (5 bases). Trimming took 2 bases from V and 4 from J, leaving 17 bases between them. The V gene's germline CDR1 is MNHEY and CDR2 SVGAGI. The CDR3 is 16 residues long. The CDR3: CASSYDPAGHSYGYTF. In DNA, the CDR3 is TGTGCCAGCAGTTACGATCCCGCAGGGCACTCCTATGGCTACACCTTC.

The J gene is TRBJ1-6, the V gene TRBV19; unclear D gene. The CDR3 covers 13 residues. Germline V gives CDR1 LNHDA, CDR2 SQIVND (reference sequence). Trimming removed 6 bases at V and 5 bases at J, with 8 bases between. The DNA of the CDR3 is TGTGCCAGTAGAGGGAGGAATAATTCACCCCTCCACTTT. It encodes CASRGRNNSPLHF.

The chain joins TRBV11-1 to TRBJ2-3; TRBD2 agrees at 8 bases. The CDR3 length is 15 residues. Germline CDR1 SGHAT, CDR2 FQDESV (reference sequence). Trimming at V came to 5 bases and at J to 0 bases, leaving 4 bases not matched to a gene. CDR3 nucleotide sequence: TGTGCCAGCAGCCCCGGGAGGGGAAGCACAGATACGCAGTATTTT. As protein: CASSPGRGSTDTQYF. Filled out from reference TRBV11-1 and TRBJ2-3, the complete variable domain reads EAEVAQSPRYKITEKSQAVAFWCDPISGHATLYWYRQILGQGPELLVQFQDESVVDDSQLPKDRFSAERLKGVDSTLKIQPAELGDSAMYLCASSPGRGSTDTQYFGPGTRLTVL.

The V call is TRBV15, the J call TRBJ1-6, with 7 bases matching TRBD1. Germline V gives CDR1 LNHNV, CDR2 YYDKDF (reference sequence). This CDR3 region has 16 residues. J was trimmed by 3 bases and V by 1 base; bases with no gene match: 3. The CDR3 loop is CATSRGWDSYNSPLHF. The CDR3 DNA is TGTGCCACCAGCAGAGGTTGGGACAGCTATAATTCACCCCTCCACTTT.

The table lists this clone with a few counts. V gene TRBV7-8 combines with J gene TRBJ2-7; TRBD1 agrees at 7 bases. The ends lost 5 bases at V and 8 bases at J; junction bases unmatched: 15. The length of the CDR3 is 15 residues. CDR1 is SGHVS, CDR2 FQNEAQ, per germline. The chain's CDR3 is CASSRGRDSVFQQYF. CDR3 nucleotide sequence: TGTGCCAGCAGCAGAGGCCGGGACAGCGTTTTCCAGCAGTACTTC.

The chain combines TRBV19 with TRBJ2-7, with 9 bases identical to TRBD2. CDR1 is LNHDA, CDR2 SQIVND, per germline (reference sequence). Trimming took 5 bases from V and 1 from J; bases not matched to a gene: 3. This CDR3 is 14 amino acids long. CDR3 DNA: TGTGCCAGTAGTTCTAGCGGGGCGTCCTACGAGCAGTACTTC. Amino acids: CASSSSGASYEQYF.

The chain employs TRBV19 and TRBJ2-3, with 10 bases lining up with TRBD2. V shed 7 bases and J 9 bases; nucleotides not matched to a gene: 19. Germline loops: CDR1 LNHDA, CDR2 SQIVND (reference sequence). The CDR3 covers 17 residues. In DNA form, the CDR3 reads TGTGCCAGTACCTCCCCAAACCCCGGGCTAGCGGGAGTAACGCAGTATTTT. Translating it yields CASTSPNPGLAGVTQYF.

The chain links TRBV29-1 to TRBJ2-5; 7 nucleotides align to TRBD2. Germline lookup yields CDR1 SQVTM and CDR2 ANQGSEA. V was pared by 8 bases and J by 5 bases, with 11 bases of the junction left unmatched. The CDR3 is 13 amino acids. As DNA, the CDR3 is TGCAGCCTCTCCTGGAGGGAGGGGGAGACCCAGTACTTC. Its protein is CSLSWREGETQYF.

This clone was picked up many times. This chain connects TRBV6-5 to TRBJ2-7; D unresolved. The CDR3 consists of 14 residues. Trimming left V 2 bases short and J 0 bases short, with 8 bases between. Per the germline V gene, CDR1 is MNHEY and CDR2 is SVGAGI. The CDR3 bases are TGTGCCAGCAGTTACGATTCAGGCTCCTACGAGCAGTACTTC. Its translation is CASSYDSGSYEQYF.

The genes are TRBV10-3 and TRBJ2-4; 8 nucleotides agree with TRBD1. Per germline, CDR1 ENHRY and CDR2 SYGVKD. The CDR3 runs 17 residues. J lost 3 bases, V lost 3 bases, and 10 bases had no gene match. The CDR3 region has the DNA TGTGCCATCAGTGAACCGGGACAGGAAGGCCTCAAAAACATTCAGTACTTC. This gives the protein CAISEPGQEGLKNIQYF.

The rearrangement links TRBV12-5 to TRBJ1-5; a possible D gene is TRBD1 (6 bases). The germline gives CDR1 LGHNT, CDR2 FRNRAP. The germline V and J ends were trimmed by 1 base and 7 bases, with 14 bases remaining between them. The CDR3 contains 15 residues. The CDR3 region is CASGLATPRGQPQHF. CDR3 coding DNA: TGTGCTAGTGGTTTGGCAACTCCCAGGGGCCAGCCCCAGCATTTT.

This chain links TRBV2 with TRBJ2-1, with 10 nucleotides matching TRBD1. The CDR3 is 13 residues long. The trim removed 8 bases at V and 3 bases at J, leaving 1 base unmatched. Germline V gene lookup returns CDR1 SNHLY and CDR2 FYNNEI. CDR3 protein: CASRDRGYNEQFF. CDR3 coding DNA: TGTGCCAGCCGGGACAGGGGCTACAATGAGCAGTTCTTC.

The chain joins TRBV5-1 to TRBJ2-3; D uncertain. CDR1 and CDR2 from the germline V gene are SGHRS and YFSETQ. Between the trimmed V and J ends, which lost 0 bases and 4 bases, there was a span of 9 bases. The CDR3 has 14 residues. CDR3: CASSLASSSDTQYF. The CDR3 DNA follows: TGCGCCAGCAGCTTGGCCAGTAGCTCAGATACGCAGTATTTT.

About this clone: This likely stems from a read error, as it lies one base from a far larger clone. The rearrangement joins TRBV5-4 to TRBJ1-3; TRBD1 matches at 12 bases. CDR3 length: 18 amino acids. CDR1 and CDR2 from the germline V gene are SGHNT and YYREEE (reference sequence). The CDR3 reads CARSRDRDRGLSGNTIYF. The CDR3 DNA follows: TGTGCCCGCAGCAGAGACCGGGACAGGGGGCTATCTGGAAACACCATATATTTT. The full variable domain, in which reference TRBV5-4 and TRBJ1-3 provide the parts outside the CDR3, is ETGVTQSPTHLIKTRGQQVTLRCSSQSGHNTVSWYQQALGQGPQFIFQYYREEENGRGNFPPRFSGLQFPNYSSELNVNALELDDSALYLCARSRDRDRGLSGNTIYFGEGSWLTVV.

V gene TRBV4-1 combines with J gene TRBJ1-6; 11 nucleotides line up with TRBD1. V lost 3 bases and J lost 10; bases outside the gene matches: 5. Germline V gene data show CDR1 as MGHRA and CDR2 as YSYEKL. This CDR3 is 15 amino acids long. CDR3 in DNA: TGCGCCAGCAGCCAGTTGGGACAGGGGGACTCACCCCTCCACTTT. Its translation is CASSQLGQGDSPLHF.

The CDR3 region is CASSSDSVGRNEQFF. CDR3 DNA sequence: TGCGCCAGCAGCTCTGATTCTGTAGGGAGGAATGAGCAGTTCTTC. The chain joins TRBV5-1 to TRBJ2-1, with D maybe TRBD2 (6 bases). Germline assignment: CDR1 SGHRS and CDR2 YFSETQ. CDR3 length: 15 amino acids. The germline V and J ends were trimmed by 3 bases and 7 bases, with 17 bases remaining between them.

V gene TRBV7-9 combines with J gene TRBJ2-1; 7 nucleotides align to TRBD1. There are 12 residues in the CDR3. From germline, CDR1 is SEHNR and CDR2 FQNEAQ (reference sequence). The CDR3 sequence: CSNQDRAGEQFF. DNA of the CDR3: TGTTCCAACCAAGACAGGGCCGGCGAGCAGTTCTTC.

This clone appeared a few times. This same CDR3 is encoded by further DNA sequences in the sample. The rearrangement uses TRBV5-5 and TRBJ2-5, with D hard to call. The CDR3 is made up of 14 amino acids. V lost 0 bases and J lost 3, with 9 bases in between. Germline assignment: CDR1 SGHKS and CDR2 YYEKEE (reference sequence). CDR3 amino acids: CASSLVAGEETQYF. CDR3 bases: TGTGCCAGCAGCTTGGTGGCCGGAGAAGAGACCCAGTACTTC.

This chain uses TRBV13 with TRBJ1-3; D is unclear. V was cut by 4 bases and J by 0 bases, with 7 bases left in between. The CDR3 has 14 amino acids. Germline CDR1 is PRHDT and CDR2 is FYEKMQ (reference sequence). CDR3 nucleotides: TGTGCCAGCAGCTCTGGAGTCTCTGGAAACACCATATATTTT. This encodes CASSSGVSGNTIYF. The whole variable domain, remainder taken from reference TRBV13 and TRBJ1-3, is AAGVIQSPRHLIKEKRETATLKCYPIPRHDTVYWYQQGPGQDPQFLISFYEKMQSDKGSIPDRFSAQQFSDYHSELNMSSLELGDSALYFCASSSGVSGNTIYFGEGSWLTVV.

The V gene is TRBV27, the J gene TRBJ2-2; TRBD2 matches at 8 bases. Germline-derived CDR1 and CDR2 are MNHEY and SMNVEV (reference sequence). The CDR3 contains 16 residues. Trimming at V came to 7 bases and at J to 0 bases, leaving 7 bases not matched to a gene. The CDR3 spells CASKAGEGANTGELFF. CDR3 nucleotides: TGTGCCAGCAAAGCGGGGGAGGGTGCGAACACCGGGGAGCTGTTTTTT.